The 8 T cell receptor beta chains given below trace back to one sample, sequenced in a study of cytomegalovirus exposure and HLA in healthy donors. With 60 Vbeta and 13 Jbeta primers, the PCR was carried out. Clones were sequenced by immunoSEQ multiplex PCR, and TCRdb holds only the in-frame ones, with some missing. The repertoire holds 90,000 to 100,000 clones, roughly three quarters seen once, with about 2% in the top ten. Sequenced: PBMCs. The origin of the receptors is a middle-aged man in good health and CMV-seronegative.

This chain links TRBV28 with TRBJ2-7; 8 bases agree with TRBD1. The germline V gene encodes CDR1 MDHEN and CDR2 SYDVKM. The CDR3 length is 16 residues. V dropped 4 bases and J dropped 2; count of bases not matched to a gene: 10. This CDR3 is CASSSGGDRGTYEQYF. In DNA form, the CDR3 reads TGTGCCAGCAGTTCAGGGGGCGACAGAGGAACCTACGAGCAGTACTTC. Supplemented by reference TRBV28 and TRBJ2-7, the full variable domain reads DVKVTQSSRYLVKRTGEKVFLECVQDMDHENMFWYRQDPGLGLRLIYFSYDVKMKEKGDIPEGYSVSREKKERFSLILESASTNQTSMYLCASSSGGDRGTYEQYFGPGTRLTVT.

The chain employs TRBV7-9 and TRBJ2-4; no reliable D call. V was clipped by 5 bases and J by 6 bases, with 5 bases between them. Germline V gives CDR1 SEHNR, CDR2 FQNEAQ (reference sequence). The CDR3 has 11 residues. CDR3 sequence: CASSQINIQYF. The CDR3 coding sequence is TGTGCCAGCAGCCAAATAAACATTCAGTACTTC.

V usage is TRBV5-4 and J usage is TRBJ1-2, with 10 bases that match TRBD1. The CDR3 is 14 amino acids. Germline V CDR1 and CDR2: SGHNT, YYREEE (reference sequence). Trimming removed 4 bases from V and 5 bases from J; junction bases left unmatched: 5. DNA of the CDR3: TGTGCCAGCAGCCATCCGGACAGGGGGTATGGCTACACCTTC. This gives the protein CASSHPDRGYGYTF. Full variable domain (remainder filled in from reference TRBV5-4 and TRBJ1-2): ETGVTQSPTHLIKTRGQQVTLRCSSQSGHNTVSWYQQALGQGPQFIFQYYREEENGRGNFPPRFSGLQFPNYSSELNVNALELDDSALYLCASSHPDRGYGYTFGSGTRLTVV.

J is TRBJ2-7 and V is TRBV11-2, with D uncertain. V lost 3 bases and J lost 0, with 12 bases in between. The CDR3 sequence is 15 residues long. Germline CDR1 SGHAT, CDR2 FQNNGV. Written as DNA, the CDR3 is TGTGCCAGCAGCTTCGGTCCGCGCGTCTCCTACGAGCAGTACTTC. It yields the protein CASSFGPRVSYEQYF.

In regard to this clone: At one boundary the junction diverges from the germline segment, which might be a read error. The chain carries TRBV5-1 and TRBJ2-7; TRBD1 matches 7 bases. The germline V gene encodes CDR1 SGHRS and CDR2 YFSETQ. CDR3 length: 14 residues. CDR3 in DNA: TGCGCCAGCAACCCCGGACAGGTGTCCTACGAGCAGTACTTT. Translation: CASNPGQVSYEQYF. The variable domain in full, with the rest retrieved from reference TRBV5-1 and TRBJ2-7, is KAGVTQTPRYLIKTRGQQVTLSCSPISGHRSVSWYQQTPGQGLQFLFEYFSETQRNKGNFPGRFSGRQFSNSRSEMNVSTLELGDSALYLCASNPGQVSYEQYFGPGTRLTVT.

V gene TRBV7-2 combines with J gene TRBJ2-7, with 8 nucleotides matching TRBD1. The CDR3 runs 14 residues. Germline V gives CDR1 SGHTA, CDR2 FQGNSA. V shed 5 bases, J shed 4 bases, and the junction held 7 bases outside the gene matches. DNA for the CDR3: TGTGCCAGCAGCCCCGGGACAGGTCTGTACGAGCAGTACTTC. Its protein product is CASSPGTGLYEQYF.

The rearrangement joins TRBV5-8 to TRBJ2-1, with 8 bases that match TRBD2. The germline V gene has CDR1 SGHTS and CDR2 YDEGEE. V shed 6 bases and J 3 bases; nucleotides not matched to a gene: 8. The CDR3 has 15 residues. The CDR3 region has the DNA TGTGCCAGCAACGATGGGAGCGGGAGCTACAATGAGCAGTTCTTC. It yields the protein CASNDGSGSYNEQFF.

V gene TRBV2 combines with J gene TRBJ2-7; possibly TRBD2 for D (5 bases). Germline assignment: CDR1 SNHLY and CDR2 FYNNEI. The CDR3 extends over 15 amino acids. V was clipped by 4 bases and J by 4 bases, with 17 bases between them. The CDR3 spells CASSVRGSRDYEQYF. The CDR3 nucleotides are TGTGCCAGCAGTGTTCGAGGGTCTCGGGATTACGAGCAGTACTTC.